One and the same sample provided the 16 T cell receptor beta chains below, sequenced in a study of Graves' ophthalmopathy and Graves' hyperthyroidism. Amplifying from RNA transcripts, the study obtained TCR beta CDR3 regions. The authors performed first-round RT-PCR with HTBI primers and then a second-round multiplex PCR. TCRdb passed the multiplex PCR reads through MiXCR, listing each CDR3 protein once. The sample yields around 1,200,000 distinct CDR3 sequences, around a third seen once. Material: peripheral blood or thyroid tissue (not recorded which). Receptors originate from an adult man with Graves' hyperthyroidism.

This chain joins TRBV12-3 or TRBV12-4 and TRBJ1-1; D might be TRBD1 (6 bases). The CDR3 is 13 amino acids. Trimming left V 11 bases short and J 3 bases short, with 16 bases between. This CDR3 is CACKGEDYTEAFF. As DNA, the CDR3 is TGTGCCTGCAAGGGGGAAGATTACACTGAAGCTTTCTTT.

This sequence joins TRBV7-2 and TRBJ2-3; D possibly corresponds to TRBD2 (6 bases). Germline loops: CDR1 SGHTA, CDR2 FQGNSA. This CDR3 comprises 11 residues. The V and J ends lost 8 bases and 6 bases respectively, with 9 bases between them. This CDR3 reads CASVEGDTQYF. CDR3 coding DNA: TGTGCCAGCGTGGAGGGGGATACGCAGTATTTT.

Many counts were recorded for this clonotype. This chain connects TRBV20-1 to TRBJ1-1; D gene unclear. Trimming cost V 3 bases and J 0 bases, with 14 bases left between them. This CDR3 has 15 amino acids. Germline-derived CDR1 and CDR2 are DFQATT and SNEGSKA (reference sequence). Here the CDR3 reads CSARLSGMVNTEAFF. CDR3 DNA sequence: TGCAGTGCTAGGTTAAGCGGAATGGTGAACACTGAAGCTTTCTTT.

Comment on this clonotype: The conserved closing phenylalanine or tryptophan is absent in this CDR3, likely reflecting a read error. The chain combines TRBV15 with TRBJ1-6, with 8 bases lining up with TRBD1. The CDR3 totals 14 residues. V was pared by 3 bases and J by 7 bases, with 2 bases of the junction left unmatched. Germline CDR1 and CDR2: LNHNV and YYDKDF (reference sequence). Here the CDR3 DNA reads TGTGCCACCAGCAGTAGACAGGGGAATTCACCCCTCCACCTT. Its translation: CATSSRQGNSPLHL.

The rearrangement links TRBV10-3 to TRBJ1-1, with 8 bases that match TRBD1. After removal of 6 bases from V and 2 bases from J, the junction contained 5 bases not matched to a gene. Germline CDR1 is ENHRY and CDR2 is SYGVKD. The CDR3 extends over 14 amino acids. CDR3 loop: CAISSDRGNTEAFF. In DNA, the CDR3 is TGTGCCATCAGCTCCGACAGGGGAAACACTGAAGCTTTCTTT.

This clonotype was seen ten or more times. Germline is not matched at one junction end, which may reflect a read error. The chain has TRBV7-9 and TRBJ1-2; TRBD1 is a possible D gene (6 bases). Germline CDR1 reads SEHNR; CDR2 reads FQNEAQ (reference sequence). The CDR3 has 12 amino acids. The CDR3 DNA reads TGTGCCAGCAGCAACACAGGGACCCCGCCTAACTTC. It specifies CASSNTGTPPNF.

This clonotype has a handful of counts. The chain is built from TRBV12-3 or TRBV12-4 and TRBJ2-5; D may be TRBD1 (6 bases). Deletions cut 7 bases from V and 3 bases from J, with 15 bases between. The CDR3 runs 14 residues. CDR3: CASKDEAGEETQYF. CDR3 DNA sequence: TGTGCCAGCAAAGACGAGGCAGGGGAAGAGACCCAGTACTTC.

This clonotype appeared once. The V and J genes are TRBV7-8 and TRBJ2-5; 10 bases are a match to TRBD1. The CDR3 length is 15 residues. Germline V gives CDR1 SGHVS, CDR2 FQNEAQ. The V and J ends lost 5 bases and 7 bases, in that order; junction bases with no gene match: 10. Here the CDR3 DNA reads TGTGCCAGCAGCCCGAGACAGGGGGCATCTGTGACCCAGTACTTC. Translation: CASSPRQGASVTQYF.

CDR3 sequence reads: CSAPPQGVLSPLHF. In nucleotides, the CDR3 is TGCAGTGCTCCCCCCCAGGGAGTTCTGTCACCCCTCCACTTT. This rearrangement joins TRBV20-1 to TRBJ1-6, with D maybe TRBD1 (5 bases). This CDR3 contains 14 residues. Germline CDR1 is DFQATT and CDR2 is SNEGSKA (reference sequence). V was trimmed by 5 bases and J by 10 bases, leaving 18 bases between them.

The chain employs TRBV6-4 and TRBJ1-2; D is unresolved. Deletions cut 3 bases from V and 8 bases from J, with 13 bases between. The CDR3 consists of 13 residues. Per the germline V gene, CDR1 is MRHNA and CDR2 is SNTAGT. The CDR3 sequence is CASSELPEGGYTF. CDR3 nucleotide sequence: TGTGCCAGCAGTGAGTTACCTGAGGGAGGCTACACCTTC.

This clonotype showed up many times. The chain links TRBV9 to TRBJ1-2; D is unresolved. Trimming shortened V by 4 bases and J by 4 bases, and 14 bases separated the two germline ends. CDR1 is SGDLS, CDR2 YYNGEE, per germline. This CDR3 has 14 residues. CDR3 sequence: CASSSQTLLYGYTF. The CDR3 DNA follows: TGTGCCAGCAGCAGCCAGACACTGCTCTATGGCTACACCTTC.

The V and J genes are TRBV7-8 and TRBJ2-2; the match to TRBD2 covers 12 bases. The CDR3 sequence is 18 residues long. V dropped 5 bases and J dropped 1; count of bases not matched to a gene: 8. Germline V gene sequence: CDR1 SGHVS, CDR2 FQNEAQ. CDR3 nucleotide sequence: TGTGCCAGCAGCCCCGGACTAGCGGGACCAGTGAACACCGGGGAGCTGTTTTTT. It specifies CASSPGLAGPVNTGELFF.

This clonotype appeared a single time. The gene calls are TRBV29-1 and TRBJ1-1; 7 positions match TRBD1. V lost 6 bases, J lost 4 bases, and 14 bases stayed unmatched. Germline CDR1 reads SQVTM; CDR2 reads ANQGSEA. The CDR3 has 15 residues. CDR3 sequence: CSVAQGGGWSTEAFF. The CDR3 DNA reads as TGCAGCGTCGCGCAGGGGGGGGGGTGGTCCACTGAAGCTTTCTTT.

This clonotype turned up a few times. The chain joins TRBV5-6 to TRBJ2-7; 8 positions match TRBD2. The J segment lost 2 bases and the V segment lost 4 bases, leaving 8 bases of the junction unmatched. The CDR3 covers 15 residues. Germline CDR1 and CDR2: SGHDT and YYEEEE. The CDR3 coding sequence is TGTGCCAGCAGCCTCGGGGGGGGGTTGCCCTACGAGCAGTACTTC. It specifies CASSLGGGLPYEQYF.

CDR3 coding DNA: TGTGCCAGCAGCGCCCGCGGGGGACGAGAGACCCAGTACTTC. As protein: CASSARGGRETQYF. The V and J genes are TRBV7-3 and TRBJ2-5, with 7 bases identical to TRBD2. V lost 5 bases to trimming and J lost 4 bases; unmatched junction nucleotides: 7. The length of the CDR3 is 14 residues. The germline gives CDR1 SGHTA, CDR2 FQGTGA.

The rearrangement links TRBV11-2 to TRBJ1-2; possible D gene TRBD1, 5 bases. Germline CDR1 and CDR2: SGHAT and FQNNGV. This CDR3 spans 12 amino acids. V dropped 5 bases and J dropped 7 bases, with 11 bases sitting between them. CDR3 residues: CASSAGQVGYTF. The CDR3 DNA sequence: TGTGCCAGCAGCGCGGGGCAGGTTGGCTACACCTTC.